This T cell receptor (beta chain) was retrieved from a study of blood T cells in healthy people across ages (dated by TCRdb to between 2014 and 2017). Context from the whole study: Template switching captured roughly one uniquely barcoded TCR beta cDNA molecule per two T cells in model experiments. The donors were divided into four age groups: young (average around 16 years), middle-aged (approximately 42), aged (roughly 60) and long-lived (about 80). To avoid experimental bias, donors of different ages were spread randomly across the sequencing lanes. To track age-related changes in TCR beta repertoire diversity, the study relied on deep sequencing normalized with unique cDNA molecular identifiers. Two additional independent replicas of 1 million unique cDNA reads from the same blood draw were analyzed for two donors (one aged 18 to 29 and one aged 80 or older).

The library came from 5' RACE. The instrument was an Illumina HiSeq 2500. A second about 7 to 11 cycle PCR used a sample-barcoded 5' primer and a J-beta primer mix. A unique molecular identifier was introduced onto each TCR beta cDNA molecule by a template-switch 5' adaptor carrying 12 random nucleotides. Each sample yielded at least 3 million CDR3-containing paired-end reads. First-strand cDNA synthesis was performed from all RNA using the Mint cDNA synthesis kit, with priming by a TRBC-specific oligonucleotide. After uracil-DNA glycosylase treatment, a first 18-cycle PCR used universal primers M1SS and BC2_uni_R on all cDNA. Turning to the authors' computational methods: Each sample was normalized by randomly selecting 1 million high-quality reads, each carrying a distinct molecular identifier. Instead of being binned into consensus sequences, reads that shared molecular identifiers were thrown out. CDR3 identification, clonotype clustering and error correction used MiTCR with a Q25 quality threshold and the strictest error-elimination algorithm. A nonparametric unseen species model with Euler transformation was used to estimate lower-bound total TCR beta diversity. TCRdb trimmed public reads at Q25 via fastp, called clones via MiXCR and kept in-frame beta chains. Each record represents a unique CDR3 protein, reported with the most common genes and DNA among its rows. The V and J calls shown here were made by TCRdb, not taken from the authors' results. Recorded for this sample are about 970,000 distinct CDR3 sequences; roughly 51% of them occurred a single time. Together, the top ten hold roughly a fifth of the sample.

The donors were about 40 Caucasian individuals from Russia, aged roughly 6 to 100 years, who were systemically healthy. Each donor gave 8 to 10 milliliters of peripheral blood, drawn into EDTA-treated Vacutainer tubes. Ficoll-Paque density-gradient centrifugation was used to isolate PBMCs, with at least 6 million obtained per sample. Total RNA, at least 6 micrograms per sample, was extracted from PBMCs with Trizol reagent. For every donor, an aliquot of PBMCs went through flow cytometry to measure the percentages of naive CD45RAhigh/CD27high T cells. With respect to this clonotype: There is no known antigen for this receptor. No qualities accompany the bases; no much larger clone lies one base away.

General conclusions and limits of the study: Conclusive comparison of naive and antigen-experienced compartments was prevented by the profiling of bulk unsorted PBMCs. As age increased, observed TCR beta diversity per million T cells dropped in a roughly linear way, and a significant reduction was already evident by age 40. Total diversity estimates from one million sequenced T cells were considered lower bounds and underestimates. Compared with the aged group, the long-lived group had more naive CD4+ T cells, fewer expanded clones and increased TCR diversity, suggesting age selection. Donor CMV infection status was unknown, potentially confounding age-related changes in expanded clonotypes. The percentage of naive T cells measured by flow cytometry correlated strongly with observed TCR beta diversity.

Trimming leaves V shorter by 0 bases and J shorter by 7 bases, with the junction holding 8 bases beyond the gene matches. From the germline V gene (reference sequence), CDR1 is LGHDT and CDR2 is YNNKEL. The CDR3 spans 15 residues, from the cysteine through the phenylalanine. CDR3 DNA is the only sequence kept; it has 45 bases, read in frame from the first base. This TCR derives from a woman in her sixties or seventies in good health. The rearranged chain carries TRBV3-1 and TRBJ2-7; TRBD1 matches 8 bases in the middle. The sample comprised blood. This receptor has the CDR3 CASSQENRGTDEQYF. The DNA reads TGTGCCAGCAGCCAAGAAAACAGGGGGACCGATGAGCAGTACTTC.